This T cell receptor beta chain was documented in a study of PD-1 blockade in classical Hodgkin lymphoma. This clone was observed once. Antigen: not known. The table came from immunoSEQ multiplex PCR; TCRdb's copy has only in-frame clones and leaves some out. The sample records 80,000 to 100,000 clones, roughly 92% being singletons. Overall study results and limits: Only CD4+ TCR diversity, not CD8+, had risen significantly by C4D1. Newly diagnosed patients reportedly had lower baseline TCR diversity than healthy donors. The repertoire differences lack a defined cause, possibly disease activity or prior therapy. Diversity similar to that of newly diagnosed patients was seen at baseline in complete responders.

The CDR3 spans 15 residues. Trimming pared 2 bases from V and 5 bases from J, leaving 16 bases between. Germline values: CDR1 MNHEY, CDR2 SMNVEV (reference sequence). Exposure to brentuximab vedotin varied, and each patient had relapsed following autologous stem cell transplantation. The origin of this receptor is a human donor with classical Hodgkin lymphoma. This material consisted of peripheral blood mononuclear cells (PBMCs), taken at baseline. The chain recombines TRBV27 with TRBJ2-7; no clear D. CDR3 in DNA: TGTGCCAGCAGTTTAATACGGACGGGCGCCCACGAGCAGTACTTC. It specifies CASSLIRTGAHEQYF.